This is a list of T cell receptor beta chains from one sample in a study of T cell responses to AZD1222 COVID-19 vaccine. Generated by immunoSEQ multiplex PCR, the TCRdb table keeps only in-frame clones and is missing some. The profile shows 150,000 or so clones, approximately 91% of them singletons. Specimen: peripheral blood, collected 28 days after the second AZD1222 dose. Source of these receptors: an adult who received the AZD1222 COVID-19 vaccine. Both conserved end residues are part of each CDR3. The order of the fields is clone size, J gene, CDR3 length, V gene, CDR3 protein. Size tells how often a clone was seen (once, few, many) or the class of an expanded clone, and some rows leave it out.

.,TRBJ2-3,16,TRBV10-3,CAISEPGRGPPDTQYF
.,TRBJ1-2,13,TRBV28,CASSSQGNYGYTF
.,TRBJ2-7,11,TRBV5-1,CASSAAYEQYF
.,TRBJ1-4,15,TRBV4-1,CASSQVSGTNEKLFF
.,TRBJ2-1,13,TRBV7-2,CASSAHPVGEQFF
.,TRBJ2-3,11,TRBV20-1,CSASRGDTQYF
.,TRBJ2-7,12,TRBV5-6,CASSADSYEQYF
.,TRBJ1-1,15,TRBV3-1/TRBV3-2,CASSLLGTGNTEAFF
.,TRBJ2-7,17,TRBV21-1,CASHRQAREDTTDEQYF
.,TRBJ1-2,12,TRBV5-1,CATSWGGLGYTF
.,TRBJ1-1,13,TRBV7-3,CASSFGSTTEAFF
.,TRBJ2-7,11,TRBV5-8,CASSHPGEQYF
.,TRBJ1-2,14,TRBV30,CAWKAGGSKWGYTF
.,TRBJ1-5,15,TRBV19,CATRMDGNSNQPQHF
.,TRBJ1-4,13,TRBV27,CASTGTGGAKLFF
.,TRBJ2-7,13,TRBV19,CASSIGKRDEQYF
.,TRBJ1-1,14,TRBV6-1,CASSEEIYNTEAFF
once,TRBJ2-7,15,TRBV7-2,CASSLAGTAIYEQYF
.,TRBJ1-1,14,TRBV30,CAWIPPWGNTEAFF
.,TRBJ1-2,13,TRBV7-8,CASSSRQGNGYTF
.,TRBJ1-2,15,TRBV6-5,CASGRDSAFGYGYTF
once,TRBJ1-1,14,TRBV6-5,CASSYSQTNTEAFF
.,TRBJ1-5,17,TRBV27,CAMQATLRETDNQPQHF
.,TRBJ1-4,16,TRBV18,CASSPDTGGSLEKLFF
.,TRBJ1-6,15,TRBV2,CASRNIRGSNSPLHF
.,TRBJ2-1,15,TRBV6-5,CASRTGTGERPSQFF
.,TRBJ2-3,16,TRBV13,CASSRNGGAVADTQYF
.,TRBJ2-1,19,TRBV11-2,CASSYPWGPSGRRHNEQFF
.,TRBJ2-1,16,TRBV6-5,CASSYSEGGSYNEQFF
.,TRBJ2-5,15,TRBV7-8,CASSFRDPYQETQYF
.,TRBJ1-5,13,TRBV12-3/TRBV12-4,CASSERYNQPQHF
.,TRBJ2-7,11,TRBV5-8,CASSLFSRSFF